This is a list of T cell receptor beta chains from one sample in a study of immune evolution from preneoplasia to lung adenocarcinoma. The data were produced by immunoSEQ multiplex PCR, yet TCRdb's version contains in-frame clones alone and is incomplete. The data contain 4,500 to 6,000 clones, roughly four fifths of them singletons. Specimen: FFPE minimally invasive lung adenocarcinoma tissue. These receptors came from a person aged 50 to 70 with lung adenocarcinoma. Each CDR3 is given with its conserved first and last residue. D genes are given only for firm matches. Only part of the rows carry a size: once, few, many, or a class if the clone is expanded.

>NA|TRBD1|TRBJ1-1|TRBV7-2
TGTGCCAGCAGCCCAACGTCGGACAGGGGAACTGAAGCTTTCTTT
CASSPTSDRGTEAFF
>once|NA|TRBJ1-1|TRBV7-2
TGTGCCAGCAGCTTAGGGGCAGTGAGAACTGAAGCTTTCTTT
CASSLGAVRTEAFF
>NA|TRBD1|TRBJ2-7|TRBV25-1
TGTGCCAGCAGTGGACAGGGAATCCACGAGCAGTACTTC
CASSGQGIHEQYF
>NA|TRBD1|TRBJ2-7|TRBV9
TGTGCCAGCAGCGTGGGGACAGGGAACTCCTACGAGCAGTACTTC
CASSVGTGNSYEQYF
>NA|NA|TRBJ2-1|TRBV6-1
TGTGCCAGCAGTGAGATAGCGGCCGAGGGTGAGCAGTTCTTC
CASSEIAAEGEQFF
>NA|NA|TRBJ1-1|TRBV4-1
TGCGCCAGCAGCCAAGAAAGGCTCGGGAACACTGAAGCTTTCTTT
CASSQERLGNTEAFF
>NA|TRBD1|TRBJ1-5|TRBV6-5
TGTGCCAGCGGCACAGGGGGCCAGCCCCAGCATTTT
CASGTGGQPQHF
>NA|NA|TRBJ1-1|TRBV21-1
TGTGCCAGCAGCAAACATCGACCCGACAGGCAATTTGAAGCTTTCTTT
CASSKHRPDRQFEAFF
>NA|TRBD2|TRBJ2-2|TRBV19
TGTGCCAGTAGATCAAGCGGGACGGCCGGGGAGCTGTTTTTT
CASRSSGTAGELFF
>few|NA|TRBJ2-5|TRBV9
TGTGCCAGCAGCCGCGGGGAGACCCAGTACTTC
CASSRGETQYF
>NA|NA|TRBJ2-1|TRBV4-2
TGTGCCAGCAGCCCCTTGATTGCGGGCTTTGGGGATGAGCAGTTCTTC
CASSPLIAGFGDEQFF
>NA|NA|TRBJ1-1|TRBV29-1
TGCAGCGTTTCAAGGGGCGGGACTGAAGCTTTCTTT
CSVSRGGTEAFF
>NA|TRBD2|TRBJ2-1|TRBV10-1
TGCGCCAGCAGTGCTCTCGAGGGACTAGCGGGAGGGGGTGGGTTTGTTGAGCAGTTCTTC
CASSALEGLAGGGGFVEQFF
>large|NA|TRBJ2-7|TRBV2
TGTGCCAGCAGTGAAGCGCTTCAGGGAGGGCAGTACTTC
CASSEALQGGQYF
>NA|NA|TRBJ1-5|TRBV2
TGTGCCAGCAGTGGGAGACTGAAAAATCAGCCCCAGCATTTT
CASSGRLKNQPQHF
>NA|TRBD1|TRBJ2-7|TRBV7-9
TGTGCCAGCAGCTTGCAGGGGGCCCACGAGCAGTACTTC
CASSLQGAHEQYF
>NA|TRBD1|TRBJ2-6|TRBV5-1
TGCGCCAGCAGCCAACAGCCGGGACAGATTGTAGCAACCTCTGGGGCCAACGTCCTGACTTTC
CASSQQPGQIVATSGANVLTF
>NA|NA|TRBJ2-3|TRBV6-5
TGTGCCAGCAGTTACTCGGGTAGCACAGATACGCAGTATTTT
CASSYSGSTDTQYF
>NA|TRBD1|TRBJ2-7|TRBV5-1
TGCGCCAGCAGCCTAACGGGACAGGCATACTACGAGCAGTACTTC
CASSLTGQAYYEQYF
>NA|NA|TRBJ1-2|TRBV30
TGTGCCTGGAGCCTTGCTAACTATGGCTACACCTTC
CAWSLANYGYTF
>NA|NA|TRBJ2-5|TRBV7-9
TGTGCCAGCAGAAAATCCGGAGACATCGAAGAGACCCAGTACTTC
CASRKSGDIEETQYF
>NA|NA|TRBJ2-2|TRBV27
TGTGCCACCAGGAGAACGAACACCGGGGAGCTGTTTTTT
CATRRTNTGELFF
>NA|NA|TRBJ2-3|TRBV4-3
TGCGCCAGCAGCCAAGATCGTGAAAACACAGATACGCAGTATTTT
CASSQDRENTDTQYF
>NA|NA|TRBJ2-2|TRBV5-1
TGCGCCAGCAAAAAAAGCGGAGAAGCGAACACCGGGGAGCTGTTTTTT
CASKKSGEANTGELFF
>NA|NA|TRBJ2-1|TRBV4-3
TGCGCCAGCAGCCAAGATGGGCTAGCGATAAATGAGCAGTTCTTC
CASSQDGLAINEQFF
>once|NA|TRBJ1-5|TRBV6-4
TGTGCCAGCAGTGATCGAGCCCTAAATCAGCCCCAGCATTTT
CASSDRALNQPQHF
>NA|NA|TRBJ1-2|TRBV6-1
TGTGCCAGCACCGCCGGGCAGGGCTATGGCTACACCTTC
CASTAGQGYGYTF
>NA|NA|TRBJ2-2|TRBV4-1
TGCGCCAGCAGCCAAGATGGGCTAGCCAGCACCGGGGAGCTGTTTTTT
CASSQDGLASTGELFF
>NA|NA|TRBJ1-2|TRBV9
TGTGCCAGCAGCGTAGATTTACGGATTAACTATGGCTACACCTTC
CASSVDLRINYGYTF
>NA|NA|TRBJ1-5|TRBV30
TGTGCCTGGAGTTTCCGGACACCTAATCAGCCCCAGCATTTT
CAWSFRTPNQPQHF
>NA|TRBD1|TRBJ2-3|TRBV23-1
TGCGCCAGCAACTTAGGACAGGGGATGGAGATGGCAGATACGCAGTATTTT
CASNLGQGMEMADTQYF
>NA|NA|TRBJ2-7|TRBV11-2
TGTGCCAGCAGCTTTGTATATGGAGTTGGCGAGCAGTACTTC
CASSFVYGVGEQYF
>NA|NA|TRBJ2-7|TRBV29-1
TGCAGCGTTGAGAGGGGGAGGAGCGAGCAGTACTTC
CSVERGRSEQYF
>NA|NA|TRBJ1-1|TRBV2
TGTGCCAGCGGTTTGGACACTGAAGCTTTCTTT
CASGLDTEAFF
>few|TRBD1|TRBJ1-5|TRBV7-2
TGTGCCACTGCCCTGACTTATGACAGGGGGCAACTTCAGCCCCAGCATTTT
CATALTYDRGQLQPQHF
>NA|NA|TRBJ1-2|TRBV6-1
TGTGCCAGCAGTGTGGACCGGCTGGACTTGGGCTACACCTTC
CASSVDRLDLGYTF
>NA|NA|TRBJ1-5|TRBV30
TGTGCCTGGAGTGTAATGGGAGGGCAGCCCCAGCATTTT
CAWSVMGGQPQHF
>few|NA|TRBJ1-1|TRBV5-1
TGCGCCAGCAGCTTGGCTGGGAGTGAAGCTTTCTTT
CASSLAGSEAFF
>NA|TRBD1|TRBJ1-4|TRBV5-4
TGTGCCAGCAGCCCCGGGACAGGGAGCGAAAAACTGTTTTTT
CASSPGTGSEKLFF
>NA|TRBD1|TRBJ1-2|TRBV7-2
TGTGCCAGCAGCTTAGTTGGGACAGCGAGGGGCTACACCTTC
CASSLVGTARGYTF
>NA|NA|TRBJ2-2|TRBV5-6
TGTGCCAGCAGCTTGGCCTGGAGGGGCAGGGGTGCCGGGGAGCTGTTTTTT
CASSLAWRGRGAGELFF
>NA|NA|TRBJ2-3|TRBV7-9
TGTGCCAGCAGGCACCGCAACACAGATACGCAGTATTTT
CASRHRNTDTQYF
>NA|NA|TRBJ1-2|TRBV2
TGTGCCAGCAGTTCGGCATCCAGTATCGGCTACACCTTC
CASSSASSIGYTF
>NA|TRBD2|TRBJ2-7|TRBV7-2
TGTGCCAGCAGACCCGGGACTAGCACCTACGAGCAGTACTTC
CASRPGTSTYEQYF
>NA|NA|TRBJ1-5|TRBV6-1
TGTGCCAGCAGTGACCTGGGTTCTAGCAATCAGCCCCAGCATTTT
CASSDLGSSNQPQHF
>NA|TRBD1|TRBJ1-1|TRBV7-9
TGTGCCAGCAGCTTAACAGGGGGAGGGACTGAAGCTTTCTTT
CASSLTGGGTEAFF
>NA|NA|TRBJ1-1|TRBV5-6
TGTGCCAGCAGCTCGTATCATTTAACTGAAGCTTTCTTT
CASSSYHLTEAFF
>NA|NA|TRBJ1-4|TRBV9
TGTGCCAGCAGCGTTTCGGATGAAAAACTGTTTTTT
CASSVSDEKLFF
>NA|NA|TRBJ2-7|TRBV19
TGTGCCAGTAGTATAGGGGTGGAACGGCCCTACGAGCAGTACTTC
CASSIGVERPYEQYF
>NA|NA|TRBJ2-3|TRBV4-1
TGCGCCAGCAGCCAAGACGGAGCGGGTTTAGGCACAGATACGCAGTATTTT
CASSQDGAGLGTDTQYF
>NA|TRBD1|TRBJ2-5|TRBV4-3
TGCGCCAGCAGCCAAGCCGGGACAGGGTTCCAAGAGACCCAGTACTTC
CASSQAGTGFQETQYF
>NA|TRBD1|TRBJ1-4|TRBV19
TGTGCCAGTGGCGCGGGACAGGTCAATGAAAAACTGTTTTTT
CASGAGQVNEKLFF
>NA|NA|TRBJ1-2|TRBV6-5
TGTGCCAGCAGTTCACTTCGGGGGCGGGATGGCTACACCTTC
CASSSLRGRDGYTF
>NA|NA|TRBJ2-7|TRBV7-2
TGTGCCAGCAGCACCAATGGACAGAACTACGAGCAGTACTTC
CASSTNGQNYEQYF
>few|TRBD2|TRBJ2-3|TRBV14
TGTGCCAGCAGCCCGACTAGCGATCGCACAGATACGCAGTATTTT
CASSPTSDRTDTQYF